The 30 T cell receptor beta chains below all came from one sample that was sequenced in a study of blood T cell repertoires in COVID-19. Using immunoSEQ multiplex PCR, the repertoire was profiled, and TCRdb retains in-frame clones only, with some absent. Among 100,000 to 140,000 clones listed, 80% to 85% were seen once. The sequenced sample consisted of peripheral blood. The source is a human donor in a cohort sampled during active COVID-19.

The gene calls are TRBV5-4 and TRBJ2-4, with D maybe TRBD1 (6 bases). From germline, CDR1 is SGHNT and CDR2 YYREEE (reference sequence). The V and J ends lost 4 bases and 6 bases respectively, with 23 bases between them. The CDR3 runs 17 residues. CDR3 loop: CASSTPPGHHEGNIQYF. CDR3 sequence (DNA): TGTGCCAGCAGCACACCCCCGGGACACCACGAGGGAAACATTCAGTACTTC.

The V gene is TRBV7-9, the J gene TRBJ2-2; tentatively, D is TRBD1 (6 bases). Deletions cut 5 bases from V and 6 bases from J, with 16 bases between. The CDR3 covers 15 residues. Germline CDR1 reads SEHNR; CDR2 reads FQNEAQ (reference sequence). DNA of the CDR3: TGTGCCAGCAGCGTGGGGGCTAGTTTTCCCGGGGAGCTGTTTTTT. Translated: CASSVGASFPGELFF.

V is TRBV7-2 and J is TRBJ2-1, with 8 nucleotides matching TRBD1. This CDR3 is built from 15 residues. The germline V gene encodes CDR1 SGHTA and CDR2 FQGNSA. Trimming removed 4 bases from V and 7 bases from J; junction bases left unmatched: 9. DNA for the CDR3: TGTGCCAGCAGCTCCCGGACAGGGTCATCGAATGAGCAGTTCTTC. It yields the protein CASSSRTGSSNEQFF.

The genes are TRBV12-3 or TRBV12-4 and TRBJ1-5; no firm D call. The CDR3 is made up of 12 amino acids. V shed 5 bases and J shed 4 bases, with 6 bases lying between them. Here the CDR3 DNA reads TGTGCCAGCAGTATCAGTAATCAGCCCCAGCATTTT. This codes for CASSISNQPQHF.

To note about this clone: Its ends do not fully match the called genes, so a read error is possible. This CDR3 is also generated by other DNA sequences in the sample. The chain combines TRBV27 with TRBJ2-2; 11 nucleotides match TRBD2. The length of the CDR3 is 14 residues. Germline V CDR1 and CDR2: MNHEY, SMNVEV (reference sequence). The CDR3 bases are TGTGCCAGTAGTTTACTAGCGGGAGCCGGGGAGCTGTTTTTT. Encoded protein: CASSLLAGAGELFF.

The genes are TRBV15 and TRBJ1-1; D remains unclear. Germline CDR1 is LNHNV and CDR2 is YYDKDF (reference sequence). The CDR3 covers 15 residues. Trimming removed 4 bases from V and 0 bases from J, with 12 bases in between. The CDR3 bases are TGTGCCACCAGCACCGCCGGGAGCATGAACACTGAAGCTTTCTTT. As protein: CATSTAGSMNTEAFF.

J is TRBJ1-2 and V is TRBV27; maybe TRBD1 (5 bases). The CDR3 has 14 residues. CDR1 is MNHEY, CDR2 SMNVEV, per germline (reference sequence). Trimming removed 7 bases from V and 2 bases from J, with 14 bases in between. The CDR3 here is CASKINRLNYGYTF. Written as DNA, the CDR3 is TGTGCCAGCAAGATAAACAGGCTGAACTATGGCTACACCTTC.

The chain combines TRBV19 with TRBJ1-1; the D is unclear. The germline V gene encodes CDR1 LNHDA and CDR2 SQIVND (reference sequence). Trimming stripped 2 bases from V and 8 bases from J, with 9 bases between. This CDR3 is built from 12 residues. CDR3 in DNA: TGTGCCAGTAGTATATCGGCCGGGGAAGCTTTCTTT. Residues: CASSISAGEAFF.

The CDR3 spells CASSIAGTGNVNTEAFF. The CDR3 nucleotides read TGTGCCAGTAGTATAGCCGGGACAGGGAATGTGAACACTGAAGCTTTCTTT. The rearrangement links TRBV19 to TRBJ1-1; 9 nucleotides align to TRBD1. The V and J ends lost 1 base and 0 bases, in that order; junction bases with no gene match: 6. The CDR3 spans 17 residues. CDR1 is LNHDA and CDR2 is SQIVND in the germline V gene (reference sequence).

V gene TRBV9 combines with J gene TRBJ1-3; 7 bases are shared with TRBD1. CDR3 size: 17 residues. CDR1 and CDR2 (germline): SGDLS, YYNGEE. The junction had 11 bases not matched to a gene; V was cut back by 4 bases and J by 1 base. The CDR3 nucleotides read TGTGCCAGCAGCCCGCCGGGACAGATGTTGTCTGGAAACACCATATATTTT. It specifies CASSPPGQMLSGNTIYF.

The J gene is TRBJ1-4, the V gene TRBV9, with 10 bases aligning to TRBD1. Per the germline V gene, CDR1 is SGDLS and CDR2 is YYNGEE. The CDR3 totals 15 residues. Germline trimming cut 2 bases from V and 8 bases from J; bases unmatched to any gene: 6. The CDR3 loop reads CASSVAGTGDEKLFF. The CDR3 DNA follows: TGTGCCAGCAGCGTGGCCGGGACAGGGGACGAAAAACTGTTTTTT.

CDR3 protein: CASSLELAGQDTQYF. DNA for the CDR3: TGTGCCAGCAGCTTGGAACTAGCGGGACAAGATACGCAGTATTTT. The chain joins TRBV5-6 to TRBJ2-3, with TRBD2 matching 10 bases. V trimming: 0 bases; J trimming: 5 bases; junction bases outside the gene matches: 3. This CDR3 region has 15 residues. Per germline, CDR1 SGHDT and CDR2 YYEEEE.

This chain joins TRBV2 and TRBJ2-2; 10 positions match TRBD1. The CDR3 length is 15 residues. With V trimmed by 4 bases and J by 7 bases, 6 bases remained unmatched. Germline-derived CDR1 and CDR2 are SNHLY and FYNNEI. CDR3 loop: CASSGQGAPGGELFF. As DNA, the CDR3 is TGTGCCAGCAGTGGACAGGGGGCCCCTGGCGGGGAGCTGTTTTTT.

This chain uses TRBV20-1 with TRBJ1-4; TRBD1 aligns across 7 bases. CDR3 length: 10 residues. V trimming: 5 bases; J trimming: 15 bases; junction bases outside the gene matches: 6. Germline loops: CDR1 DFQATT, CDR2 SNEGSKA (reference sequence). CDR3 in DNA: TGCAGTGCTGCCGGGACAGCTATGTTTTTT. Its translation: CSAAGTAMFF.

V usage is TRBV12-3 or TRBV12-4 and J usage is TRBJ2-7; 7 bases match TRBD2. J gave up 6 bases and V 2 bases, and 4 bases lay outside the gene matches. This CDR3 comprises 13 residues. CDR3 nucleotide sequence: TGTGCCAGCAGTTTATCTACGGGAGGCGAGCAGTACGTC. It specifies CASSLSTGGEQYV.

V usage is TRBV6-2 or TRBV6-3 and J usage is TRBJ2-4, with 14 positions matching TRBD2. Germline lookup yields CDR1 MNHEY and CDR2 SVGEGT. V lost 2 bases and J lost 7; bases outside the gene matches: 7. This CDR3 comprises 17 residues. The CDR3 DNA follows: TGTGCCAGCAGTTACATAGCGGGACTAGCGGGAGATAACATTCAGTACTTC. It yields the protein CASSYIAGLAGDNIQYF.

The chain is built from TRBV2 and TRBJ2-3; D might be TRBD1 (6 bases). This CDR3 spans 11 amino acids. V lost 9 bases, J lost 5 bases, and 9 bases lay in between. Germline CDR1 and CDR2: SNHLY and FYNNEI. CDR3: CASTGLDTQYF. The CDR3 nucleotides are TGTGCCAGTACAGGGTTAGATACGCAGTATTTT.

The CDR3 DNA reads as TGTGCCACCACCACGGGACAGGGGTATGAAAAACTGTTTTTT. This sequence encodes CATTTGQGYEKLFF. The chain has TRBV2 and TRBJ1-4; TRBD1 agrees at 10 bases. With V trimmed by 10 bases and J by 6 bases, 8 bases remained unmatched. The CDR3 is 14 amino acids. Germline V gives CDR1 SNHLY, CDR2 FYNNEI.

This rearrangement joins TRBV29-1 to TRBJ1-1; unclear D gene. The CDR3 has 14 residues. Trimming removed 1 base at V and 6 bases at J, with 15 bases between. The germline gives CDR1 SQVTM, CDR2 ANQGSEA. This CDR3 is CSVEGRRLQAEAFF. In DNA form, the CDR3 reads TGCAGCGTTGAAGGACGACGACTACAAGCTGAAGCTTTCTTT.

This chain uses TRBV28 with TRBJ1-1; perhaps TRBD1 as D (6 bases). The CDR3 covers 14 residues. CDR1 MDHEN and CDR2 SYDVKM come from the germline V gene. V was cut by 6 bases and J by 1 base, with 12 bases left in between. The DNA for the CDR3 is TGTGCCAGCAGGGACCCGGGACAGAACACTGAAGCTTTCTTT. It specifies CASRDPGQNTEAFF.

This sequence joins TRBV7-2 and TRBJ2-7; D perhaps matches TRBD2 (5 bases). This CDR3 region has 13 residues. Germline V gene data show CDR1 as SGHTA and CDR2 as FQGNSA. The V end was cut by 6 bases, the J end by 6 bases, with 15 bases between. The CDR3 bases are TGTGCCAGCAGTGACTACCCTACGGGCGAGCAGTACTTC. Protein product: CASSDYPTGEQYF.

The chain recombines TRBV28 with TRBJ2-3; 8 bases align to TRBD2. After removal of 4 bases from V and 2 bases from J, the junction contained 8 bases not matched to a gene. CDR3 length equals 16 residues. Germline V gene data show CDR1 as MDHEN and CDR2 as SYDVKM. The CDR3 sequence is CASSSAGGPFTDTQYF. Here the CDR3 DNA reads TGTGCCAGCAGTTCTGCGGGAGGCCCATTCACAGATACGCAGTATTTT.

The CDR3 loop reads CASSLARGPRMNTEAFF. The CDR3 nucleotides read TGTGCCAGCAGCTTGGCCAGGGGTCCTCGTATGAACACTGAAGCTTTCTTT. This chain uses TRBV5-6 with TRBJ1-1, with a weak D call TRBD1 (6 bases). CDR1 and CDR2 (germline): SGHDT, YYEEEE. The CDR3 runs to 17 residues. The V end was cut by 0 bases, the J end by 0 bases, with 15 bases between.

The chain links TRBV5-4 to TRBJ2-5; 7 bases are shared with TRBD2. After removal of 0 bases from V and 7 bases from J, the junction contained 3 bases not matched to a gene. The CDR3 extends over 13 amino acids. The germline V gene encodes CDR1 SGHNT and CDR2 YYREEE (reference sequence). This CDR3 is CASSLGGSVTQYF. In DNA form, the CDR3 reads TGTGCCAGCAGCTTGGGCGGGAGCGTGACCCAGTACTTC. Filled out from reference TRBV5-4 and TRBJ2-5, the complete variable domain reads ETGVTQSPTHLIKTRGQQVTLRCSSQSGHNTVSWYQQALGQGPQFIFQYYREEENGRGNFPPRFSGLQFPNYSSELNVNALELDDSALYLCASSLGGSVTQYFGPGTRLLVL.

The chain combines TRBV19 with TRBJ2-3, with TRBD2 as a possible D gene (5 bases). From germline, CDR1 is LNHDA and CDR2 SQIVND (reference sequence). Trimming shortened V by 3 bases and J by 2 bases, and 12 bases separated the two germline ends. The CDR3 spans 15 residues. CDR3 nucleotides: TGTGCCAGTAGTATCGAGGGCTTTTTCACAGATACGCAGTATTTT. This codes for CASSIEGFFTDTQYF.

CDR3 coding DNA: TGTGCCAGCAGCTCCTACACTAACTCCTACAATGAGCAGTTCTTC. This sequence encodes CASSSYTNSYNEQFF. This chain uses TRBV7-9 with TRBJ2-1; D is uncertain. Trimming removed 4 bases from V and 0 bases from J, with 10 bases in between. CDR1 SEHNR and CDR2 FQNEAQ come from the germline V gene (reference sequence). The CDR3 runs to 15 residues.

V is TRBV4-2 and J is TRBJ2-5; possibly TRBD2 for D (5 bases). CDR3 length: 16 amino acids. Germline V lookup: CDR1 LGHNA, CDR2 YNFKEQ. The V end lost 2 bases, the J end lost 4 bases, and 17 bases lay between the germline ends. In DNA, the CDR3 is TGTGCCAGCAGCCAACCCGCGGTACGGGGTGGAGAGACCCAGTACTTC. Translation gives CASSQPAVRGGETQYF.

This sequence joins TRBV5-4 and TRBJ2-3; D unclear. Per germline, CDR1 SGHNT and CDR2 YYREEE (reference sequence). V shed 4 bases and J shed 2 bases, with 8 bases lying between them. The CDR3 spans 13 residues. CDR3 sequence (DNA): TGTGCCAGCAGCGAGGCCAACACAGATACGCAGTATTTT. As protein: CASSEANTDTQYF.

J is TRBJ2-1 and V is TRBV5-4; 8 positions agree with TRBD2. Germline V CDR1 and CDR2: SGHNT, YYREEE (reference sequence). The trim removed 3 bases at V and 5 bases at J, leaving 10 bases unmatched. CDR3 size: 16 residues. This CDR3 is CASSSQLAGANNEQFF. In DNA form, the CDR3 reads TGTGCCAGCAGCTCCCAGCTAGCGGGTGCCAACAATGAGCAGTTCTTC.

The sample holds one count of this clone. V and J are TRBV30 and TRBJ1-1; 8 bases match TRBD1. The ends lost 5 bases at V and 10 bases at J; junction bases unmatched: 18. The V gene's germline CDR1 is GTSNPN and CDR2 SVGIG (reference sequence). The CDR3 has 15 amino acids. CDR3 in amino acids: CAWENLSGGVLGAFF. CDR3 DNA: TGTGCCTGGGAAAATTTGTCAGGGGGCGTCTTAGGAGCTTTCTTT.